This is a list of T cell receptor beta chains from one sample in a study of T-cell memory formation after mild COVID-19. TCRdb called the 5' RACE reads again in MiXCR, with one record for every CDR3 protein. The sample holds over 130,000 distinct CDR3 sequences, 13% to 15% seen once. Specimen: PBMCs or a T cell subset sorted from them (not recorded which). These receptors were taken from an adult woman who had mild COVID-19 (a few samples of this study predate the infection). Cell type and time point are not known. Both conserved end residues are part of each CDR3. The D gene is left open where the match is weak. The size entry is marked missing in some rows and otherwise reads once, few, many or a size class.

D	size	J	V	CDR3	DNA
TRBD1	few	TRBJ1-1	TRBV5-1	CASSFTGGSNTEAFF	TGCGCCAGCAGCTTTACAGGGGGCTCGAACACTGAAGCTTTCTTT
-	-	TRBJ2-2	TRBV6-4	CASSDRSTGELFF	TGTGCCAGCAGTGACCGGTCCACCGGGGAGCTGTTTTTT
-	-	TRBJ2-1	TRBV24-1	CATSPGNEQFF	TGTGCCACCAGTCCCGGCAATGAGCAGTTCTTC
-	-	TRBJ2-5	TRBV21-1	CASSSQGRSQKTQYF	TGTGCCAGCAGCAGTCAGGGAAGGTCGCAAAAGACCCAGTACTTC
-	few	TRBJ2-5	TRBV2	CASSPRAQETQYF	TGTGCCAGCTCTCCCCGGGCTCAAGAGACCCAGTACTTC
-	few	TRBJ1-1	TRBV6-2/TRBV6-3	CASSYPGATEAFF	TGTGCCAGCAGTTACCCGGGGGCCACTGAAGCTTTCTTT
-	few	TRBJ1-5	TRBV6-1	CASSEVGAGQPQHF	TGTGCCAGCAGTGAAGTCGGAGCAGGACAGCCCCAGCATTTT
TRBD2	-	TRBJ2-5	TRBV4-3	CASSQDRGVETQYF	TGCGCCAGCAGCCAAGATCGGGGGGTAGAGACCCAGTACTTC
TRBD1	few	TRBJ2-7	TRBV27	CASSTRDRVPYEQYF	TGTGCCAGCAGTACCCGGGACAGGGTCCCCTACGAGCAGTACTTC
-	few	TRBJ1-2	TRBV11-2	CASGRSGNYGYTF	TGTGCCAGCGGAAGGTCTGGTAACTATGGCTACACCTTC
TRBD2	few	TRBJ2-7	TRBV5-4	CASSLTTAAGGGYEQYF	TGTGCCAGCAGCTTGACCACAGCGGCGGGAGGCGGGTACGAGCAGTACTTC
TRBD2	few	TRBJ2-3	TRBV7-3	CASSFALATPTHTQYF	TGTGCCAGCAGCTTTGCACTAGCGACGCCAACTCATACGCAGTATTTT
-	few	TRBJ2-1	TRBV6-2/TRBV6-3	CASRTGDEQFF	TGTGCCAGCAGAACAGGCGATGAGCAGTTCTTC
TRBD2	many	TRBJ2-7	TRBV4-2	CASSHMAGLAGHNEQYF	TGTGCCAGCAGCCACATGGCCGGACTAGCGGGACATAACGAGCAGTACTTC
-	-	TRBJ2-1	TRBV9	CASSVGGSGYNEQFF	TGTGCCAGCAGCGTAGGAGGTAGCGGCTACAATGAGCAGTTCTTC
-	-	TRBJ2-7	TRBV7-8	CASSSDPEQYF	TGTGCCAGCAGCTCTGACCCCGAGCAGTACTTC
-	few	TRBJ1-1	TRBV7-6	CASSLDAGPKWDTEAFF	TGTGCCAGCAGCTTAGACGCAGGGCCTAAATGGGACACTGAAGCTTTCTTT
-	many	TRBJ2-7	TRBV4-1	CASSQEGVYEQYF	TGCGCCAGCAGCCAAGAGGGGGTCTACGAGCAGTACTTC